The TCR beta chain described here comes from a study of human T cells and chemical hapten exposure. TCRdb used MiXCR to reprocess the RACE reads, holding one entry per CDR3 protein. The table lists some 71,000 distinct CDR3 sequences, 10% to 13% of them singletons, with around 6.8% in the top ten. Time point specified: patch test 2, 6 weeks after DPC sensitization. Sample treatment: therapeutic diphenylcyclopropenone sensitization with weekly scalp DPC. This clonotype has just a few counts. CDR3 size: 14 residues. Trimming left V 3 bases short and J 4 bases short, with 7 bases between. The genes are TRBV12-3 or TRBV12-4 and TRBJ1-6; D is undetermined. The sample consisted of whole blood, taken in connection with sensitization to the hapten diphenylcyclopropenone (DPC). The source is a woman in her fifties or sixties with alopecia areata. Some clones in this sample may be carry-over from other donors' samples. This chain's CDR3 is CASSFTQYNSPLHF. DNA of the CDR3: TGTGCCAGCAGTTTTACGCAGTATAATTCACCCCTCCACTTT.